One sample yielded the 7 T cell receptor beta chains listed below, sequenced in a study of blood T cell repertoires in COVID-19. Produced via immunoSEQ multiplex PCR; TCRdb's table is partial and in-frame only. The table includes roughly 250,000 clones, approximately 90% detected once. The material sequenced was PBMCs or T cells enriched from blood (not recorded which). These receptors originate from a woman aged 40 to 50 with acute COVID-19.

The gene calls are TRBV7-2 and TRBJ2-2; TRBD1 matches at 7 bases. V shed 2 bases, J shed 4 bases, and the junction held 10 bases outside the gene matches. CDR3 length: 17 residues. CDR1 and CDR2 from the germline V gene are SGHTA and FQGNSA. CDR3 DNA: TGTGCCAGCAGCTTATTCGACGACAGGGCGACCACCGGGGAGCTGTTTTTT. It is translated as CASSLFDDRATTGELFF.

The CDR3, as DNA: TGTGCCAGTAGTATAGGGAGCGCCGCAGCTAGGGGCTACACCTTC. This codes for CASSIGSAAARGYTF. This chain links TRBV19 with TRBJ1-2; no clear D gene. Trimming stripped 1 base from V and 8 bases from J, with 17 bases between. The germline V gene encodes CDR1 LNHDA and CDR2 SQIVND (reference sequence). The CDR3 is 15 residues long.

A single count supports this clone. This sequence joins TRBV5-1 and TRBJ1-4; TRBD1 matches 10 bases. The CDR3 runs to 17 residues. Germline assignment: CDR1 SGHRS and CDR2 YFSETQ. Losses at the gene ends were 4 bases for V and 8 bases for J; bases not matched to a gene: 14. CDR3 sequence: CASSPDGQGVRSEKLFF. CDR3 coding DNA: TGCGCCAGCAGCCCGGATGGACAGGGGGTGCGATCCGAAAAACTGTTTTTT.

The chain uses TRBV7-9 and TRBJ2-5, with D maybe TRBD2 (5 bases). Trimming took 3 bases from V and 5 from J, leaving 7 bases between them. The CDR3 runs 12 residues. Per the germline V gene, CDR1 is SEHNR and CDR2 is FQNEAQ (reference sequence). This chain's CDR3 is CASSFGVETQYF. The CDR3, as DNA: TGTGCCAGCAGCTTCGGGGTGGAGACCCAGTACTTC.

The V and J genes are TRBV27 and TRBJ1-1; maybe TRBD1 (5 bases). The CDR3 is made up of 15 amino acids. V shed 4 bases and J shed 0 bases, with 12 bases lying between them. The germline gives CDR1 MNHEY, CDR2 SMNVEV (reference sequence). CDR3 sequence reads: CASSYRGTMNTEAFF. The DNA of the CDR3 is TGTGCCAGCAGTTATCGGGGGACTATGAACACTGAAGCTTTCTTT.

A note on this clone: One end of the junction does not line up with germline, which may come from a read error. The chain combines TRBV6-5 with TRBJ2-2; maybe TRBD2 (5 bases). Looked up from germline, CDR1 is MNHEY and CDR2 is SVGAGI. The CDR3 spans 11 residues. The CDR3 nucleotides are TGTGCCAGAAGTAGGAACCGGGGAGCTGTTTTT. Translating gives CARSRNRGAVF.

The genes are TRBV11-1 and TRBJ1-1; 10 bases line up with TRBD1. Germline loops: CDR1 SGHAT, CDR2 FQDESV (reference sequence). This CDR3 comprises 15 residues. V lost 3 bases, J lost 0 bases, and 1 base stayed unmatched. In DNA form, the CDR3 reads TGTGCCAGCAGCTTGACAGGGGGCTTGAACACTGAAGCTTTCTTT. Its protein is CASSLTGGLNTEAFF.